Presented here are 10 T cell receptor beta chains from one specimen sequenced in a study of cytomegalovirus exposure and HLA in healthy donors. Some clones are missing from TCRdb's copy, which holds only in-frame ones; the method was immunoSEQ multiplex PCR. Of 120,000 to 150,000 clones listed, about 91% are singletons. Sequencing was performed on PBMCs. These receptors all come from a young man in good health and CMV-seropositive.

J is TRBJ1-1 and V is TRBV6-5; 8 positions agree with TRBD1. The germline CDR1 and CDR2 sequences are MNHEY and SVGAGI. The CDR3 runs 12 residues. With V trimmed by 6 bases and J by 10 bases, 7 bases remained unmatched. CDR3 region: CASRRPQGGAFF. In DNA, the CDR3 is TGTGCCAGCAGAAGACCACAGGGGGGAGCTTTCTTT.

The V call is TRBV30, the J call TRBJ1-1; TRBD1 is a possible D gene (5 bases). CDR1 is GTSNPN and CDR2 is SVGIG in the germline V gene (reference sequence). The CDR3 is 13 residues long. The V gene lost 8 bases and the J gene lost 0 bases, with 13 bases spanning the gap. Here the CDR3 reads CAQRQQLNTEAFF. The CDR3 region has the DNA TGTGCCCAAAGACAGCAACTGAACACTGAAGCTTTCTTT.

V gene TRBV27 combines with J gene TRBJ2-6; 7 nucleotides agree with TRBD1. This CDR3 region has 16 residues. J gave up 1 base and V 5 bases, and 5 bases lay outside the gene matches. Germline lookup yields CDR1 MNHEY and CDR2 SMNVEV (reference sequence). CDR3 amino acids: CASSQPGQSGANVLTF. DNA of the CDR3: TGTGCCAGCAGTCAACCGGGACAGTCTGGGGCCAACGTCCTGACTTTC.

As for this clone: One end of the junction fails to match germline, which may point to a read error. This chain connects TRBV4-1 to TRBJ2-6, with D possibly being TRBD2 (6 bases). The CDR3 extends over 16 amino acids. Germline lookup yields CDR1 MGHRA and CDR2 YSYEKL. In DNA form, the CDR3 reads TGCGCCAGCACCCAAGCTGGGGGGTCTGGGGCCAACGTCCTGACTTTC. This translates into CASTQAGGSGANVLTF.

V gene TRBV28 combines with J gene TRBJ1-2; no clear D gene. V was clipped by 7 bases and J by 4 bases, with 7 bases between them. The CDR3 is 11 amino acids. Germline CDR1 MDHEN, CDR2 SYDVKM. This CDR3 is CASKHAYGYTF. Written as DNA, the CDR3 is TGTGCCAGCAAACATGCCTATGGCTACACCTTC.

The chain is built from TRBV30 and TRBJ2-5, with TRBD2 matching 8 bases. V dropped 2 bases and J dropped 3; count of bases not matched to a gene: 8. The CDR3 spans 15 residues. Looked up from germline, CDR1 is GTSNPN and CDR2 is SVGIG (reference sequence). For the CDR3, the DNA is TGTGCCTGGAGTTGGCCTAGCGGGTGGAAAGAGACCCAGTACTTC. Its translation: CAWSWPSGWKETQYF.

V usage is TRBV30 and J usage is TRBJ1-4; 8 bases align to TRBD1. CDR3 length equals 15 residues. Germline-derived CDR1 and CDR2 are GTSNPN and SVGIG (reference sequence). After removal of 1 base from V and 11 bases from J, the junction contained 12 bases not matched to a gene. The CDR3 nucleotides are TGTGCCTGGAGTGCACGGGGGACAGGCGTTGGCAAACTGTTTTTT. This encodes CAWSARGTGVGKLFF.

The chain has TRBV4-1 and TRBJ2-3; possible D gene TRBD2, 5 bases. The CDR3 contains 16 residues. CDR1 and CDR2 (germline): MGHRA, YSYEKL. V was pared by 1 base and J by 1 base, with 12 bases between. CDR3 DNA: TGCGCCAGCAGCCAAGTTTGGCAAGCGGGCACAGATACGCAGTATTTT. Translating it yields CASSQVWQAGTDTQYF.

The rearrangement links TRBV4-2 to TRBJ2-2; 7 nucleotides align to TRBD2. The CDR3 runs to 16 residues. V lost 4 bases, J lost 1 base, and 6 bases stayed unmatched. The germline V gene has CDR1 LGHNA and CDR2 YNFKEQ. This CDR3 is CASSPLGTKNTGELFF. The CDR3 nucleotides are TGTGCCAGCAGCCCTCTCGGGACTAAGAACACCGGGGAGCTGTTTTTT.

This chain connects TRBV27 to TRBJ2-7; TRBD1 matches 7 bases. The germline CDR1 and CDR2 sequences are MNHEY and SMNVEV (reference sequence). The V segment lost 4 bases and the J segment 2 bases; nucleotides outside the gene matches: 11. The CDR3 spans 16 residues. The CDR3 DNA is TGTGCCAGCAGTTCCCACCCTTGGGACAGCGCCTACGAGCAGTACTTC. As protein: CASSSHPWDSAYEQYF.